The rows below give T cell receptor beta chains drawn from one sample of a study of PD-1 blockade in classical Hodgkin lymphoma. Repertoires were generated with immunoSEQ multiplex PCR, while TCRdb's copy carries only in-frame clones and drops some. The data contain approximately 25,000 clones, around three quarters of them seen just once; the ten biggest clones take up roughly 3.5%. Here the sequenced sample was peripheral blood mononuclear cells (PBMCs), taken before the fourth cycle of nivolumab. The receptors shown here come from a human donor with classical Hodgkin lymphoma. Each CDR3 is given with its conserved first and last residue. The D gene is left open where the match is weak. The size of a clone is reported for some rows only, either as once, few or many, or as a class for expanded clones.

j_call clone_size v_call d_call cdr3_aa cdr3_nt
TRBJ2-5 once TRBV7-2 - CASSLSGPQETQYF TGTGCCAGCAGCTTATCGGGGCCCCAAGAGACCCAGTACTTC
TRBJ2-7 - TRBV5-8 TRBD2 CASSLSGGEQYF TGTGCCAGCAGCTTGTCGGGGGGAGAGCAGTACTTC
TRBJ2-7 few TRBV23-1 TRBD1 CASSQTGTGVGDEQYF TGCGCCAGCAGTCAAACCGGGACAGGGGTTGGCGACGAGCAGTACTTC
TRBJ2-7 medium-sized TRBV7-8 - CASSLERGGYEQYF TGTGCCAGCAGCTTAGAGAGGGGCGGGTACGAGCAGTACTTC
TRBJ2-5 - TRBV28 - CASSPGSGGRETQYF TGTGCCAGCAGCCCCGGATCCGGGGGAAGGGAGACCCAGTACTTC
TRBJ1-4 - TRBV30 - CAWSIREKLFF TGTGCCTGGAGCATCCGGGAAAAACTGTTTTTT
TRBJ1-2 - TRBV30 - CAWSLGVGVGYTF TGTGCCTGGAGTTTAGGAGTGGGGGTCGGCTACACCTTC
TRBJ1-5 - TRBV28 - CASTIGGTNQPQHF TGTGCCAGCACCATAGGGGGGACCAATCAGCCCCAGCATTTT
TRBJ2-7 - TRBV5-1 TRBD1 CASSSLEGATKEQYF TGCGCCAGCAGCTCGTTAGAGGGGGCGACGAAGGAGCAGTACTTC
TRBJ1-5 - TRBV2 TRBD1 CASSPWTGSGQPQHF TGTGCCAGCAGTCCCTGGACAGGGTCAGGTCAGCCCCAGCATTTT
TRBJ1-4 few TRBV6-1 TRBD1 CASSEPGQVTNEKLFF TGTGCCAGCAGTGAACCGGGACAGGTTACTAATGAAAAACTGTTTTTT
TRBJ1-5 - TRBV18 - CASSSTGDSNQPQHF TGTGCCAGCTCGTCCACAGGCGATAGCAATCAGCCCCAGCATTTT
TRBJ1-6 - TRBV7-9 - CASGDQGRGSPLHF TGTGCCAGCGGAGATCAGGGACGGGGTTCACCCCTCCACTTT
TRBJ1-2 medium-sized TRBV21-1 - CASSIGGRAGYGYTF TGTGCCAGCAGCATCGGGGGCAGGGCGGGCTATGGCTACACCTTC
TRBJ1-2 - TRBV27 - CASSQAWGANYGYTF TGTGCCAGCAGTCAGGCATGGGGAGCTAACTATGGCTACACCTTC
TRBJ2-7 - TRBV5-8 - CASSLQALGQYF TGTGCCAGCAGCTTGCAGGCCCTGGGGCAGTACTTC
TRBJ1-2 few TRBV28 - CASSLPRPSYGYTF TGTGCCAGCAGTTTACCCAGGCCTAGCTATGGCTACACCTTC
TRBJ2-5 - TRBV29-1 - CSVQGPETQYF TGCAGCGTGCAGGGACCGGAGACCCAGTACTTC
TRBJ1-4 - TRBV6-6 - CASSYPEGNEKLFF TGTGCCAGCAGTTACCCGGAGGGTAATGAAAAACTGTTTTTT
TRBJ2-3 - TRBV4-3 - CASSQERWDINTQYF TGCGCCAGCAGCCAAGAGCGATGGGACATAAATACGCAGTATTTT
TRBJ1-1 - TRBV7-2 - CASSLTVNTEAFF TGTGCCAGCAGCTTGACAGTGAACACTGAAGCTTTCTTT
TRBJ2-1 - TRBV7-2 - CASSLARMSNEQFF TGTGCCAGCAGCTTAGCCCGGATGAGTAATGAGCAGTTCTTC
TRBJ1-4 - TRBV28 - CASSSPVGGGRTNEKLFF TGTGCCAGCAGTTCTCCTGTGGGAGGTGGGAGAACTAATGAAAAACTGTTTTTT
TRBJ2-3 - TRBV19 - CASTRVGSSADTQYF TGTGCCAGTACTCGGGTCGGGTCTTCGGCAGATACGCAGTATTTT
TRBJ1-1 - TRBV6-1 - CASSGNGLSTEAFF TGTGCCAGCAGTGGTAACGGGCTGAGCACTGAAGCTTTCTTT
TRBJ2-5 - TRBV5-4 - CASSRKHREETQYF TGTGCCAGCAGCCGCAAACACCGAGAAGAGACCCAGTACTTC
TRBJ1-1 few TRBV30 - CAWSVRAGTFRAFF TGTGCCTGGAGTGTACGGGCCGGGACTTTCAGGGCTTTCTTT
TRBJ1-5 once TRBV28 - CASSLAGVSNQPQHF TGTGCCAGCAGTCTTGCGGGGGTAAGCAATCAGCCCCAGCATTTT
TRBJ2-7 - TRBV5-6 - CASSLDGGPGAYEQYF TGTGCCAGCAGCTTGGATGGTGGGCCCGGGGCCTACGAGCAGTACTTC
TRBJ1-5 - TRBV7-9 TRBD1 CASSLDGTGNQPQHF TGTGCCAGCAGCTTGGACGGGACAGGGAATCAGCCCCAGCATTTT
TRBJ1-1 - TRBV5-6 - CASSLIVGFNTEAFF TGTGCCAGCAGCTTGATCGTCGGATTTAACACTGAAGCTTTCTTT
TRBJ2-7 - TRBV6-5 - CASSYSGQGASYEQYF TGTGCCAGCAGTTACTCGGGGCAGGGTGCTTCCTACGAGCAGTACTTC
TRBJ1-1 few TRBV10-2 - CASSETDNTEAFF TGCGCCAGCAGTGAGACCGACAACACTGAAGCTTTCTTT
TRBJ1-2 - TRBV18 - CASSPGGSANYGYTF TGTGCCAGCTCACCGGGAGGGAGTGCCAACTATGGCTACACCTTC
TRBJ2-3 - TRBV28 TRBD1 CASSLGGTGDLDTQYF TGTGCCAGCAGTTTAGGGGGGACAGGGGATTTAGATACGCAGTATTTT
TRBJ2-7 - TRBV6-1 - CASSPTGTSYEQYF TGTGCCAGCAGTCCAACAGGGACCTCCTACGAGCAGTACTTC
TRBJ1-1 - TRBV9 - CASSARIDGEAFF TGTGCCAGCAGCGCCCGGATAGACGGTGAAGCTTTCTTT
TRBJ2-7 few TRBV4-1 - CASSQEGTGYHGEQYF TGCGCCAGCAGCCAAGAAGGGACGGGCTATCATGGCGAGCAGTACTTC
TRBJ2-1 medium-sized TRBV28 TRBD2 CASGLAGDEQFF TGTGCCAGCGGCCTAGCGGGCGATGAGCAGTTCTTC
TRBJ2-5 once TRBV27 - CASRLQVQETQYF TGTGCCAGCAGGTTACAGGTACAAGAGACCCAGTACTTC
TRBJ2-7 medium-sized TRBV7-2 - CASSLALAHEQYF TGTGCCAGCAGCTTAGCTCTGGCCCACGAGCAGTACTTC
TRBJ1-2 few TRBV9 - CASSVATTANYGYTF TGTGCCAGCAGCGTAGCTACGACAGCTAACTATGGCTACACCTTC
TRBJ2-7 few TRBV7-9 TRBD2 CASSLASGGSYEQYF TGTGCCAGCAGCTTAGCGAGCGGGGGATCCTACGAGCAGTACTTC
TRBJ2-7 medium-sized TRBV9 - CASSPDDRGAGEQYF TGTGCCAGCAGCCCAGACGACAGGGGAGCGGGGGAGCAGTACTTC
TRBJ1-2 - TRBV6-5 - CASSYPWGAHYGYTF TGTGCCAGCAGTTACCCGTGGGGGGCCCACTATGGCTACACCTTC
TRBJ2-2 - TRBV11-3 - CASSLGSGTGELFF TGTGCCAGCAGCTTGGGCTCGGGCACCGGGGAGCTGTTTTTT
TRBJ1-2 - TRBV13 - CASSLQQNYGYTF TGTGCCAGCAGCTTACAACAGAACTATGGCTACACCTTC
TRBJ1-2 - TRBV5-6 TRBD1 CASSPDRGGYGYTF TGTGCCAGCAGTCCTGACAGGGGGGGCTATGGCTACACCTTC
TRBJ2-5 - TRBV5-4 - CASSPGDVVGEETQYF TGTGCCAGCAGCCCGGGGGACGTTGTGGGGGAAGAGACCCAGTACTTC